These 31 T cell receptor beta chains were all obtained from the same sample, sequenced in a study of blood T cell repertoires in COVID-19. TCRdb's table, derived via immunoSEQ multiplex PCR, lists solely in-frame clones and lacks some. Of 300,000 to 400,000 clones listed, roughly 90% are singletons. Sequences were obtained from peripheral blood. Receptor source: a woman in her 70s with COVID-19, enrolled during active disease.

The chain combines TRBV7-9 with TRBJ1-6; weak D call: TRBD1 (6 bases). The CDR3 loop spans 15 amino acids. V lost 1 base and J 10 bases, leaving 14 bases between the germline ends. From germline, CDR1 is SEHNR and CDR2 FQNEAQ (reference sequence). CDR3 in DNA: TGTGCCAGCAGCTTAGATGGGGGGGCGAAGTCACCCCTCCACTTT. Protein: CASSLDGGAKSPLHF. Full variable domain (missing parts from reference TRBV7-9 and TRBJ1-6): DTGVSQNPRHKITKRGQNVTFRCDPISEHNRLYWYRQTLGQGPEFLTYFQNEAQLEKSRLLSDRFSAERPKGSFSTLEIQRTEQGDSAMYLCASSLDGGAKSPLHFGNGTRLTVT.

The rearrangement joins TRBV19 to TRBJ2-7; D unclear. From germline, CDR1 is LNHDA and CDR2 SQIVND (reference sequence). This CDR3 has 18 residues. V was trimmed by 0 bases and J by 4 bases, leaving 22 bases between them. The CDR3 loop reads CASSIDTRFSKFLYEQYF. The DNA of the CDR3 is TGTGCCAGTAGTATAGATACCAGATTTTCGAAGTTTTTGTACGAGCAGTACTTC.

The rearrangement links TRBV4-3 to TRBJ1-1; 8 bases fit TRBD1. J lost 0 bases, V lost 4 bases, and 4 bases had no gene match. The germline CDR1 and CDR2 sequences are LGHNA and YSLEER. The CDR3 is 15 amino acids. In nucleotides, the CDR3 is TGCGCCAGCAGCCCTCTGACAGGGGTGAACACTGAAGCTTTCTTT. Translation gives CASSPLTGVNTEAFF.

The chain links TRBV18 to TRBJ2-7; no clear D gene. Germline CDR1 and CDR2: KGHSH and LQKENI. The V end was cut by 4 bases, the J end by 3 bases, with 10 bases between. The CDR3 runs to 13 residues. CDR3 protein: CASSRTAGYEQYF. In DNA, the CDR3 is TGTGCCAGCTCACGAACAGCCGGCTACGAGCAGTACTTC.

This clone was observed a handful of times. The chain links TRBV25-1 to TRBJ1-1, with TRBD1 as a possible D gene (6 bases). This CDR3 is 11 amino acids long. Per germline, CDR1 MGHDK and CDR2 SYGVNS. The V end lost 5 bases, the J end lost 7 bases, and 8 bases lay between the germline ends. Here the CDR3 reads CASSPGDEAFF. Here the CDR3 DNA reads TGTGCCAGCAGTCCAGGGGATGAAGCTTTCTTT. Variable domain in full (rest from reference TRBV25-1 and TRBJ1-1): EADIYQTPRYLVIGTGKKITLECSQTMGHDKMYWYQQDPGMELHLIHYSYGVNSTEKGDLSSESTVSRIRTEHFPLTLESARPSHTSQYLCASSPGDEAFFGQGTRLTVV.

This chain connects TRBV10-3 to TRBJ2-7; perhaps TRBD1 as D (5 bases). CDR1 is ENHRY and CDR2 is SYGVKD in the germline V gene. V was pared by 11 bases and J by 5 bases, with 19 bases between. This CDR3 has 13 residues. The CDR3 coding sequence is TGTGCCGTACTCTGGCCAGACAGAGACGAGCAGTACTTC. It is translated as CAVLWPDRDEQYF.

The chain joins TRBV7-9 to TRBJ2-7; 7 bases line up with TRBD2. From germline, CDR1 is SEHNR and CDR2 FQNEAQ (reference sequence). V dropped 5 bases and J dropped 0; count of bases not matched to a gene: 4. The CDR3 contains 14 residues. CDR3 sequence reads: CASSTSGGSYEQYF. For the CDR3, the DNA is TGTGCCAGCAGCACATCGGGGGGCTCCTACGAGCAGTACTTC.

The table lists this clone with a few counts. The chain links TRBV29-1 to TRBJ2-1, with a tentative D call TRBD2 (5 bases). The germline gives CDR1 SQVTM, CDR2 ANQGSEA. The CDR3 covers 15 residues. The germline V and J ends were trimmed by 4 bases and 2 bases, with 15 bases remaining between them. DNA of the CDR3: TGCAGCGTTGCGGTGATAAGCGGAGCCTACAATGAGCAGTTCTTC. This gives the protein CSVAVISGAYNEQFF.

V gene TRBV9 combines with J gene TRBJ2-1; 14 bases align to TRBD2. The CDR3 has 18 amino acids. CDR1 is SGDLS and CDR2 is YYNGEE in the germline V gene. Trimming took 0 bases from V and 3 from J; bases not matched to a gene: 5. CDR3 nucleotides: TGTGCCAGCAGCGTAGCTGGGACTAGCGGGGGCCACTACAATGAGCAGTTCTTC. Residues: CASSVAGTSGGHYNEQFF.

The rearrangement links TRBV5-1 to TRBJ1-2, with 10 bases fitting TRBD1. Losses at the gene ends were 4 bases for V and 4 bases for J; bases not matched to a gene: 4. The CDR3 consists of 14 residues. Per germline, CDR1 SGHRS and CDR2 YFSETQ. CDR3 amino acids: CASSPGQGSYGYTF. The CDR3 DNA is TGCGCCAGCAGCCCGGGACAGGGGTCCTATGGCTACACCTTC.

This rearrangement joins TRBV15 to TRBJ2-1; a possible D gene is TRBD1 (5 bases). V lost 8 bases, J lost 9 bases, and 17 bases lay in between. The V gene's germline CDR1 is LNHNV and CDR2 YYDKDF (reference sequence). The CDR3 extends over 13 amino acids. CDR3 in DNA: TGTGCCACCTTCGGCCAGGGCATCAGTGAGCAGTTCTTC. It is translated as CATFGQGISEQFF.

The gene calls are TRBV24-1 and TRBJ2-5; the D gene is possibly TRBD2 (8 bases). The CDR3 spans 15 residues. Looked up from germline, CDR1 is KGHDR and CDR2 is SFDVKD. Trimming removed 2 bases from V and 5 bases from J, with 14 bases in between. The CDR3 DNA follows: TGTGCCACCAGTGATTCGGGACTAGGGGGCGAGACCCAGTACTTC. Encoded protein: CATSDSGLGGETQYF.

The chain carries TRBV9 and TRBJ2-2, with TRBD2 matching 7 bases. V lost 3 bases, J lost 0 bases, and 2 bases stayed unmatched. Germline V lookup: CDR1 SGDLS, CDR2 YYNGEE. This CDR3 is 15 amino acids long. The CDR3 spells CASSASGANTGELFF. Written as DNA, the CDR3 is TGTGCCAGCAGCGCCAGCGGGGCGAACACCGGGGAGCTGTTTTTT.

CDR3 in amino acids: CSVGPAGINEKLFF. CDR3 sequence (DNA): TGCAGCGTTGGACCGGCGGGGATTAATGAAAAACTGTTTTTT. The chain employs TRBV29-1 and TRBJ1-4, with unresolved D. Germline V gene sequence: CDR1 SQVTM, CDR2 ANQGSEA. Between the trimmed V and J ends, which lost 4 bases and 4 bases, there was a span of 13 bases. This CDR3 is 14 amino acids long.

The V gene is TRBV5-1, the J gene TRBJ1-5; 7 nucleotides line up with TRBD1. This CDR3 contains 14 residues. Germline V gene sequence: CDR1 SGHRS, CDR2 YFSETQ. V lost 4 bases to trimming and J lost 7 bases; unmatched junction nucleotides: 8. The CDR3 loop reads CASSPAAGGQPQHF. For the CDR3, the DNA is TGCGCCAGCAGCCCGGCGGCAGGGGGGCAGCCCCAGCATTTT.

This clone showed up just a few times. This chain joins TRBV7-2 and TRBJ1-4; TRBD1 is a possible D gene (6 bases). Germline CDR1 SGHTA, CDR2 FQGNSA. With 5 bases removed from V and 6 bases from J, the gap between germline ends came to 13 bases. The CDR3 sequence is 14 residues long. The CDR3 coding sequence is TGTGCCAGCAGCCCCGAAGGGGGAGATGAAAAACTGTTTTTT. Protein sequence: CASSPEGGDEKLFF.

The V call is TRBV5-1, the J call TRBJ1-3; 8 positions agree with TRBD1. V shed 5 bases, J shed 4 bases, and the junction held 5 bases outside the gene matches. CDR3 length: 14 residues. The V gene's germline CDR1 is SGHRS and CDR2 YFSETQ. In DNA form, the CDR3 reads TGCGCCAGCAGGGTCGGACAGGGAGGAAACACCATATATTTT. Translated: CASRVGQGGNTIYF.

The chain employs TRBV12-5 and TRBJ2-7, with 7 nucleotides matching TRBD1. The V and J ends lost 1 base and 2 bases, in that order; junction bases with no gene match: 8. The CDR3 contains 16 residues. CDR1 and CDR2 (germline): LGHNT, FRNRAP. CDR3 protein: CASGLAATGLAYEQYF. The CDR3 DNA reads as TGTGCTAGTGGTTTGGCCGCGACAGGGCTAGCCTACGAGCAGTACTTC.

The chain carries TRBV28 and TRBJ1-2; possibly TRBD1 for D (5 bases). Trimming took 2 bases from V and 10 from J, leaving 17 bases between them. Germline V CDR1 and CDR2: MDHEN, SYDVKM. The CDR3 spans 14 residues. CDR3 in amino acids: CASSLPGKSKSYTF. The CDR3 bases are TGTGCCAGCAGTTTACCAGGGAAAAGCAAATCCTACACCTTC.

CDR3 sequence (DNA): TGCGCCAGCAGCCAAGAAATTAGGCTAGCGGGGGGGCAAAGGCGAGAGACCCAGTACTTC. Translated: CASSQEIRLAGGQRRETQYF. The V and J genes are TRBV4-1 and TRBJ2-5, with 12 bases aligning to TRBD2. V dropped 0 bases and J dropped 4; count of bases not matched to a gene: 15. Germline loops: CDR1 MGHRA, CDR2 YSYEKL. CDR3 size: 20 residues.

The chain recombines TRBV15 with TRBJ2-7; D gene ambiguous. The germline V and J ends were trimmed by 8 bases and 1 base, with 15 bases remaining between them. CDR1 LNHNV and CDR2 YYDKDF come from the germline V gene (reference sequence). The CDR3 contains 14 residues. The DNA for the CDR3 is TGTGCCACCGAACCATCGCCGGGTTCCTACGAGCAGTACTTC. As protein: CATEPSPGSYEQYF.

The V call is TRBV6-5, the J call TRBJ2-7; D is perhaps TRBD2 (6 bases). This CDR3 region has 14 residues. V dropped 0 bases and J dropped 6 bases, with 12 bases sitting between them. Germline V gene lookup returns CDR1 MNHEY and CDR2 SVGAGI. The CDR3 protein is CASSYSGTRPEQYF. The CDR3 DNA sequence: TGTGCCAGCAGTTACTCCGGGACTCGTCCCGAGCAGTACTTC.

V and J are TRBV5-4 and TRBJ1-3, with 8 nucleotides matching TRBD1. This CDR3 comprises 15 residues. CDR1 and CDR2 (germline): SGHNT, YYREEE (reference sequence). Trimming took 0 bases from V and 3 from J; bases not matched to a gene: 2. The CDR3 nucleotides read TGTGCCAGCAGCTTGGGGACAGGGTTTGGAAACACCATATATTTT. Amino acid sequence: CASSLGTGFGNTIYF.

The chain combines TRBV7-2 with TRBJ1-2, with D possibly being TRBD1 (5 bases). V shed 1 base and J shed 2 bases, with 8 bases lying between them. This CDR3 has 14 residues. The germline gives CDR1 SGHTA, CDR2 FQGNSA. CDR3 residues: CASSLVRENYGYTF. In DNA form, the CDR3 reads TGTGCCAGCAGCTTAGTCAGGGAAAACTATGGCTACACCTTC.

CDR3 in amino acids: CASSFTSYYGYTF. The CDR3 DNA sequence: TGTGCCAGCAGTTTTACTTCTTACTATGGCTACACCTTC. The genes are TRBV12-3 or TRBV12-4 and TRBJ1-2; D unclear. The CDR3 length is 13 residues. V dropped 3 bases and J dropped 3 bases, with 8 bases sitting between them.

V gene TRBV5-1 combines with J gene TRBJ2-1; D call uncertain. Germline V lookup: CDR1 SGHRS, CDR2 YFSETQ. Trimming pared 3 bases from V and 4 bases from J, leaving 8 bases between. This CDR3 has 13 amino acids. CDR3 region: CASSSDTYNEQFF. The CDR3 DNA reads as TGCGCCAGCAGCTCCGACACATACAATGAGCAGTTCTTC. The entire variable domain, with the rest obtained from reference TRBV5-1 and TRBJ2-1, is as follows: KAGVTQTPRYLIKTRGQQVTLSCSPISGHRSVSWYQQTPGQGLQFLFEYFSETQRNKGNFPGRFSGRQFSNSRSEMNVSTLELGDSALYLCASSSDTYNEQFFGPGTRLTVL.

About this clone: Other DNA sequences in the sample encode the same CDR3. The rearrangement joins TRBV6-6 to TRBJ2-2; D is perhaps TRBD2 (6 bases). Germline V CDR1 and CDR2: MNHNY, SVGAGI (reference sequence). This CDR3 has 13 residues. Deletions cut 3 bases from V and 5 bases from J, with 7 bases between. The CDR3 region has the DNA TGTGCCAGCAGTTATGGGGGGACCGGGGAGCTGTTTTTT. Translating gives CASSYGGTGELFF.

The chain joins TRBV24-1 to TRBJ2-3; 10 bases line up with TRBD2. V lost 3 bases to trimming and J lost 4 bases; unmatched junction nucleotides: 3. Germline V gene data show CDR1 as KGHDR and CDR2 as SFDVKD. The CDR3 loop spans 15 amino acids. CDR3 sequence reads: CATSDSGGAADTQYF. DNA for the CDR3: TGTGCCACCAGTGATAGCGGGGGGGCAGCAGATACGCAGTATTTT.

The chain recombines TRBV7-9 with TRBJ1-2, with 8 bases matching TRBD1. The CDR3 spans 15 residues. From germline, CDR1 is SEHNR and CDR2 FQNEAQ (reference sequence). Trimming at V came to 2 bases and at J to 4 bases, leaving 6 bases not matched to a gene. The CDR3 bases are TGTGCCAGCAGCTTAAAGGGGACAGGAGGCTATGGCTACACCTTC. Encoded protein: CASSLKGTGGYGYTF.

The chain carries TRBV29-1 and TRBJ1-2; D is unresolved. Trimming removed 6 bases from V and 8 bases from J, with 10 bases in between. The CDR3 runs to 10 residues. Germline V lookup: CDR1 SQVTM, CDR2 ANQGSEA. CDR3 nucleotides: TGCAGCGTCGGCTTGGAGGGCTACACCTTC. Translation: CSVGLEGYTF.

This chain joins TRBV7-2 and TRBJ2-7; unclear D gene. The ends were cut back, 2 bases at V and 5 bases at J, with 10 bases in the middle. The CDR3 totals 13 residues. Germline values: CDR1 SGHTA, CDR2 FQGNSA. The DNA for the CDR3 is TGTGCCAGCAGCTTAACCCCAAGCCACGAGCAGTACTTC. Its protein is CASSLTPSHEQYF.